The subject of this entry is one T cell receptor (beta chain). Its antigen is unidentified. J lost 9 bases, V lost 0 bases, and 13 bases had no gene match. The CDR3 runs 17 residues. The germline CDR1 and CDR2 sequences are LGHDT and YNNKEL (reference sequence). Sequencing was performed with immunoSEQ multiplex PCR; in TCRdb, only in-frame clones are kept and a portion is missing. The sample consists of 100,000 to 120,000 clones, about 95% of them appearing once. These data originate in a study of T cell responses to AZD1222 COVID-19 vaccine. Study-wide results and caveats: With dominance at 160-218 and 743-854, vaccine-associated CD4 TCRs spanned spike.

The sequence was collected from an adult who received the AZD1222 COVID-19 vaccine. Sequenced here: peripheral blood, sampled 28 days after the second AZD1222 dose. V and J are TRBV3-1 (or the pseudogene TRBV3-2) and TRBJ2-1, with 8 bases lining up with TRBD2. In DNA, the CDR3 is TGTGCCAGCAGCCAAGATTACGCGGCTAGCGGGTTTTCTGAGCAGTTCTTC. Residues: CASSQDYAASGFSEQFF.